This T cell receptor beta chain derives from a study of cytomegalovirus exposure and HLA in healthy donors. Overall study results and limits: An analysis done earlier found most TCR beta V segments productive about 90% or about 30% of the time.

The CDR3 consists of 13 residues. Germline V gene sequence: CDR1 LNHDA, CDR2 SQIVND (reference sequence). The V end was cut by 4 bases, the J end by 0 bases, with 7 bases between. The table lists this clone with a few counts. What it recognizes is unknown. The PCR used 60 Vbeta and 13 Jbeta primers. The table came from immunoSEQ multiplex PCR; TCRdb's copy has only in-frame clones and leaves some out. Altogether around 81,000 clones are present, about two thirds being singletons, with the ten largest covering 4.5% to 6%. This TCR came from a man aged 25 to 40 in good health and CMV-seropositive. Sequenced sample: PBMCs. This chain connects TRBV19 to TRBJ2-7, with D perhaps TRBD1 (5 bases). The CDR3 is CASSTGLSYEQYF. The CDR3 DNA sequence: TGTGCCAGTAGTACAGGGCTCTCCTACGAGCAGTACTTC.